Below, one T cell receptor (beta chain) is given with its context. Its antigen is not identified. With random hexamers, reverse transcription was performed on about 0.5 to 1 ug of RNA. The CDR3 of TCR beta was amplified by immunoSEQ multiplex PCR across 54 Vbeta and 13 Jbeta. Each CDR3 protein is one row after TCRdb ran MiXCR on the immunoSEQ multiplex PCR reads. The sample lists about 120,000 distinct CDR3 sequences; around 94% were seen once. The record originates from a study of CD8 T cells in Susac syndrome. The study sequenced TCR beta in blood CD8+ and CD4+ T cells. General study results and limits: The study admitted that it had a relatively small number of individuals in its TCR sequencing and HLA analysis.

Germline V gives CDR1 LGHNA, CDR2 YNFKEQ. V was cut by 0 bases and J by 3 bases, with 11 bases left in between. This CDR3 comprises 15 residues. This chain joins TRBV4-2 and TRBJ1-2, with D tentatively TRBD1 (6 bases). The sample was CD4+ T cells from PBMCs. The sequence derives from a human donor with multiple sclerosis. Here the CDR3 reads CASSQDPDSYYGYTF. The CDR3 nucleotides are TGTGCCAGCAGCCAAGATCCGGACAGCTACTATGGCTACACCTTC.